A selection of T cell receptor beta chains follows, all from one sample in a study of beta chain features in type 1 diabetes. This table comes from immunoSEQ multiplex PCR, and its TCRdb copy is limited to in-frame clones, with some not included. The sample lists nearly 350,000 clones; 9.3% were seen once. Sequencing was performed on central memory CD4+ T cells from blood. These receptors were obtained from a man aged 25 to 45 with type 1 diabetes. The CDR3 runs from the conserved cysteine through the conserved F or W. Each record gives: V gene, D gene, clone size, J gene, CDR3 protein, CDR3 DNA. The D gene is left open where the match is weak. A row's size may be missing; if present it is once, few, many or a size class.

>TRBV18|TRBD2|few|TRBJ2-2
CASSAGGQNTGELFF
TGTGCCAGCTCGGCGGGGGGCCAGAACACCGGGGAGCTGTTTTTT
>TRBV30|.|.|TRBJ1-2
CAWSVRDFQSF
TGTGCCTGGAGTGTAAGGGACTTTCAGTCCTTC
>TRBV9|TRBD2|many|TRBJ2-7
CASSVGASGVYEQYF
TGTGCCAGCAGCGTAGGGGCTAGCGGGGTCTACGAGCAGTACTTC
>TRBV11-2|.|few|TRBJ2-3
CASSLNPGGTDTQYF
TGTGCCAGCAGCTTAAACCCGGGGGGCACAGATACGCAGTATTTT
>TRBV27|TRBD1|few|TRBJ2-1
CASSADRGAYNEQFF
TGTGCCAGCAGTGCCGACAGGGGGGCTTACAATGAGCAGTTCTTC
>TRBV7-8|.|.|TRBJ1-1
CASSANPGQEDTEAFF
TGTGCCAGCAGCGCGAATCCGGGACAAGAGGACACTGAAGCTTTCTTT
>TRBV7-2|.|.|TRBJ2-7
CASSPKGTVFEQYF
TGTGCCAGCAGCCCAAAGGGGACGGTATTCGAGCAGTACTTC
>TRBV29-1|.|few|TRBJ2-1
CSVGQVQNEQFF
TGCAGCGTTGGACAGGTCCAAAATGAGCAGTTCTTC
>TRBV5-8|.|few|TRBJ1-2
CASSLARPYGYTF
TGTGCCAGCAGCTTGGCCAGACCCTATGGCTACACCTTC
>TRBV9|.|few|TRBJ1-1
CASSVAGGGRTEAFF
TGTGCCAGCAGCGTAGCTGGAGGGGGAAGGACTGAAGCTTTCTTT
>TRBV28|.|few|TRBJ1-5
CASRGYNNQPQHF
TGTGCCAGCCGAGGGTATAACAATCAGCCCCAGCATTTT
>TRBV6-5|.|few|TRBJ1-1
CASRTDGNTEAFF
TGTGCCAGCAGAACCGACGGTAACACTGAAGCTTTCTTT
>TRBV4-3|.|few|TRBJ2-7
CASSQVPGYEQYF
TGCGCCAGCAGCCAAGTCCCGGGGTACGAGCAGTACTTC
>TRBV5-1|TRBD1|.|TRBJ1-2
CASSPGQGNYGYTF
TGCGCCAGCAGCCCCGGACAGGGCAACTATGGCTACACCTTC
>TRBV28|TRBD1|.|TRBJ1-2
CASRGTGGEDYGYTF
TGTGCCAGCAGGGGGACAGGGGGCGAGGACTATGGCTACACCTTC
>TRBV7-2|.|few|TRBJ1-5
CASSLDGVNQPQHF
TGTGCCAGCAGCTTAGACGGGGTTAATCAGCCCCAGCATTTT
>TRBV7-2|.|.|TRBJ2-7
CASSLVAGQGYEQYF
TGTGCCAGCAGCTTAGTAGCGGGACAGGGATATGAGCAGTACTTC
>TRBV5-1|TRBD2|.|TRBJ2-3
CASSLVAGAQGDTQYF
TGCGCCAGCAGCTTGGTAGCGGGGGCCCAGGGCGATACGCAGTATTTT
>TRBV5-1|.|.|TRBJ1-5
CASSLSPPGNGQPQHF
TGCGCCAGCAGCTTGTCACCACCAGGGAACGGTCAGCCCCAGCATTTT
>TRBV6-5|.|.|TRBJ1-1
CASSYSTGEAFF
TGTGCCAGCAGTTACTCAACGGGTGAAGCTTTCTTT
>TRBV9|.|few|TRBJ2-5
CASSVGGQETQYF
TGTGCCAGCAGCGTAGGGGGTCAAGAGACCCAGTACTTC
>TRBV12-2|.|few|TRBJ1-2
CASPPLGAKFNYGYTF
TGTGCAAGTCCCCCGTTGGGGGCCAAATTTAACTATGGCTACACCTTC
>TRBV30|.|.|TRBJ1-1
CAWSVGRDTEAFF
TGTGCCTGGAGTGTAGGGCGGGACACTGAAGCTTTCTTT
>TRBV7-2|.|.|TRBJ2-7
CASSLGGSGRTYEQYF
TGTGCCAGCAGCTTAGGCGGGTCAGGTCGCACCTACGAGCAGTACTTC
>TRBV29-1|.|few|TRBJ2-6
CSVRHGANVLTF
TGCAGCGTTAGGCACGGGGCCAACGTCCTGACTTTC
>TRBV5-6|.|.|TRBJ1-6
CASSLGGGFSYNSPLHF
TGTGCCAGCAGCTTGGGTGGAGGGTTCTCCTATAATTCACCCCTCCACTTT
>TRBV5-1|.|.|TRBJ2-7
CASSLAGQTPSEQYF
TGCGCCAGCAGCTTGGCCGGGCAGACTCCGTCCGAGCAGTACTTC
>TRBV7-2|TRBD1|.|TRBJ1-2
CASSSRTGNNYGYTF
TGTGCCAGCAGCTCCCGGACAGGGAACAACTATGGCTACACCTTC
>TRBV2|TRBD2|.|TRBJ2-5
CASSPGGGRETQYF
TGTGCCAGCAGCCCGGGAGGGGGACGCGAGACCCAGTACTTC
>TRBV19|.|.|TRBJ1-1
CASRKHQDTEAFF
TGTGCCAGTAGGAAACATCAGGACACTGAAGCTTTCTTT
>TRBV6-5|.|.|TRBJ1-1
CASSYHGSGRPEAFF
TGTGCCAGCAGTTACCATGGCTCGGGGCGGCCTGAAGCTTTCTTT
>TRBV7-2|.|.|TRBJ1-5
CASSRTENQPQHF
TGTGCCAGCAGCAGGACTGAGAATCAGCCCCAGCATTTT
>TRBV2|TRBD1|.|TRBJ1-2
CASLRTGDDGYTF
TGTGCCAGCCTTCGGACAGGGGATGATGGCTACACCTTC
>TRBV29-1|.|few|TRBJ2-6
CSVVSSPAGANVLTF
TGCAGCGTTGTTTCCAGTCCAGCTGGGGCCAACGTCCTGACTTTC
>TRBV28|.|few|TRBJ2-7
CASGLQFVQGEQYF
TGTGCCAGCGGGTTACAGTTTGTACAGGGAGAGCAGTACTTC
>TRBV5-6|TRBD1|few|TRBJ1-4
CASSRGQGEVNEKLFF
TGTGCCAGCAGTCGCGGACAGGGTGAAGTTAATGAAAAACTGTTTTTT
>TRBV28|.|many|TRBJ2-1
CASTTLNNEQFF
TGTGCCAGCACGACCTTAAACAATGAGCAGTTCTTC
>TRBV4-3|.|many|TRBJ2-1
CASSQEVVNEQFF
TGCGCCAGCAGCCAAGAAGTCGTTAATGAGCAGTTCTTC
>TRBV7-9|TRBD1|.|TRBJ1-6
CASTREGAYNSPLHF
TGTGCCAGCACCCGCGAGGGGGCGTATAATTCACCCCTCCACTTT
>TRBV28|TRBD1|.|TRBJ1-2
CASSVHRGGYTF
TGTGCCAGCAGTGTTCACAGGGGTGGCTACACCTTC
>TRBV4-3|.|many|TRBJ2-4
CASSHLTDPNIQYF
TGCGCCAGCAGCCATCTGACAGACCCAAACATTCAGTACTTC
>TRBV6-5|.|.|TRBJ1-6
CASSYSSSYNSPLHF
TGTGCCAGCAGTTATTCAAGCTCCTATAATTCACCCCTCCACTTT
>TRBV6-5|.|few|TRBJ1-6
CASGGRINSPLHF
TGTGCCAGCGGAGGACGGATTAATTCACCCCTCCACTTT
>TRBV4-3|TRBD1|few|TRBJ1-5
CASSPGQGGQPQHF
TGCGCCAGCAGCCCCGGACAGGGTGGTCAGCCCCAGCATTTT
>TRBV19|TRBD1|.|TRBJ1-2
CASSTFDRVGLGGYTF
TGTGCCAGTAGTACCTTCGACAGGGTCGGATTAGGAGGCTACACCTTC